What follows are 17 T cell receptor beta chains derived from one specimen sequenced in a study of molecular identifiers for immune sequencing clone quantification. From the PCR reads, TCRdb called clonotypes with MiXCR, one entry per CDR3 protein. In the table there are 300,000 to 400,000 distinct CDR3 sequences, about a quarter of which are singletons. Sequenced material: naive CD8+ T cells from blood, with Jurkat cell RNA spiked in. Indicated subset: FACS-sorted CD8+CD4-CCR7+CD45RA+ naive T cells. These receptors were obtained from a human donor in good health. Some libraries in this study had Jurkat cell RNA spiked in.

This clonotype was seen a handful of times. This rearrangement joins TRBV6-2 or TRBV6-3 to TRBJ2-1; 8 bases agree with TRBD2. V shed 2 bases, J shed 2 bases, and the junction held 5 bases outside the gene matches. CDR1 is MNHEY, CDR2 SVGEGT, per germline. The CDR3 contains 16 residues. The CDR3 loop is CASSYMPSGPYNEQFF. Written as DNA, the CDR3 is TGTGCCAGCAGTTACATGCCTAGCGGGCCCTACAATGAGCAGTTCTTC.

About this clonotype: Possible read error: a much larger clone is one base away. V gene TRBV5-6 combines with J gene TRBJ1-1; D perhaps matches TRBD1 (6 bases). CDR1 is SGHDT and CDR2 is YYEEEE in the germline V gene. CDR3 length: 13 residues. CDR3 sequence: CASSFQGNTQAFF. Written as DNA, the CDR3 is TGTGCCAGCAGCTTCCAGGGGAACACTCAAGCTTTCTTT.

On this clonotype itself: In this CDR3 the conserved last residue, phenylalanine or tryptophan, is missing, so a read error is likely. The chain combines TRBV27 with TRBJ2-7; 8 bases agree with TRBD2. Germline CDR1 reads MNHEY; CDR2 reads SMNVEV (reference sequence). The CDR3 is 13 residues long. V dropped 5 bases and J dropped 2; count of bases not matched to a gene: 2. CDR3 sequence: CASSIAGPYEQYL. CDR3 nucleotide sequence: TGTGCCAGCAGTATAGCGGGGCCCTACGAGCAGTACCTC.

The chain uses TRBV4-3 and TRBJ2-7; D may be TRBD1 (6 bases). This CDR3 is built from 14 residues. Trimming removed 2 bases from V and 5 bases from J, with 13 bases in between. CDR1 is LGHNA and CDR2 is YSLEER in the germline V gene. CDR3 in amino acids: CASSQNYRDNEQYF. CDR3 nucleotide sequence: TGCGCCAGCAGCCAAAATTACAGGGACAACGAGCAGTACTTC.

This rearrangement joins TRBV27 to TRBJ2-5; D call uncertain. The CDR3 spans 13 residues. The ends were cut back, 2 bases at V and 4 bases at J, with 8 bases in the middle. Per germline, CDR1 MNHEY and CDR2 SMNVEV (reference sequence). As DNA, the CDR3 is TGTGCCAGCAGTTTAAGCCGTAGAGAGACCCAGTACTTC. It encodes CASSLSRRETQYF.

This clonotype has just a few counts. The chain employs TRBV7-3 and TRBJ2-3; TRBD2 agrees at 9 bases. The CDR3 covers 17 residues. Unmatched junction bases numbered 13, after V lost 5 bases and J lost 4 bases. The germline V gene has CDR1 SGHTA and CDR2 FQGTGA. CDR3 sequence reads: CASSPISFSGSSDTQYF. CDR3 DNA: TGTGCCAGCAGCCCTATTTCCTTTAGCGGGAGTTCAGATACGCAGTATTTT.

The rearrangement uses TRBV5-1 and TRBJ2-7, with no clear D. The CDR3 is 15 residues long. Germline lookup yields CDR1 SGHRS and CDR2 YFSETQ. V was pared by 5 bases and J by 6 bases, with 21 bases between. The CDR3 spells CASSSGDLRRAEQYF. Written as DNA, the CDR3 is TGCGCCAGCAGTTCAGGAGACCTTCGTCGTGCCGAGCAGTACTTC.

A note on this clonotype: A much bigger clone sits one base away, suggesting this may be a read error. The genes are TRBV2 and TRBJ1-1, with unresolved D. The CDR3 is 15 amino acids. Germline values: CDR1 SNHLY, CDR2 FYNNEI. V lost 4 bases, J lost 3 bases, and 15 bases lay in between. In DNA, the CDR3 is TGTGCCAGCAGTGCCAGACCGGGTTCGGACACTGAAGCTTTCTTT. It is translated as CASSARPGSDTEAFF.

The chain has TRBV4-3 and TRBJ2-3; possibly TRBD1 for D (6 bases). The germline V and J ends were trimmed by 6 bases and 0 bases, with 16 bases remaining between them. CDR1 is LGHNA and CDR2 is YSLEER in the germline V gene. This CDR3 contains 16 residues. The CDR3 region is CASSWVLDRSTDTQYF. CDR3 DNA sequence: TGCGCCAGCAGTTGGGTGTTGGACAGAAGCACAGATACGCAGTATTTT.

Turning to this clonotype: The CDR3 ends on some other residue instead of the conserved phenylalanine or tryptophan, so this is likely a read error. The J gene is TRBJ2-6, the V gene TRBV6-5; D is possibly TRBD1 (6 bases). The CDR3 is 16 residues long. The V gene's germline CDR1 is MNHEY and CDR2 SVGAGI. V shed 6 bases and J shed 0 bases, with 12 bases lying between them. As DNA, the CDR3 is TGTGCCAGCAGATCAACAGGGAGCTCTGGGGCCAACGTCCTGACTCTC. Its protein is CASRSTGSSGANVLTL.

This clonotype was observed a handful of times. CDR3: CASRGLAGGRSTDTQYF. The CDR3 nucleotides read TGTGCCAGCAGGGGACTAGCGGGGGGCCGGAGCACAGATACGCAGTATTTT. This chain uses TRBV12-3 or TRBV12-4 with TRBJ2-3, with TRBD2 matching over 15 bases. The junction had 4 bases not matched to a gene; V was cut back by 6 bases and J by 0 bases. The CDR3 sequence is 17 residues long.

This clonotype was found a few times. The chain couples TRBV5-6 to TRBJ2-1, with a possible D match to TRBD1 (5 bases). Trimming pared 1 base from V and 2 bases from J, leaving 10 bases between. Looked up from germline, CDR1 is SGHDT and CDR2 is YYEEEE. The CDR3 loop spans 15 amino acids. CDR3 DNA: TGTGCCAGCAGCTTGTTCAGGGCGACCTACAATGAGCAGTTCTTC. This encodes CASSLFRATYNEQFF.

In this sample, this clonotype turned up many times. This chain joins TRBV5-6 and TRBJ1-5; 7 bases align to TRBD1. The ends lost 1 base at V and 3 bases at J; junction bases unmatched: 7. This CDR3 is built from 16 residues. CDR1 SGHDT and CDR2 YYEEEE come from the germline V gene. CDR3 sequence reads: CASSLSGRGINQPQHF. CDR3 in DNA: TGTGCCAGCAGCTTGTCGGGCAGGGGGATCAATCAGCCCCAGCATTTT.

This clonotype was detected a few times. As DNA, the CDR3 is TGTGCCAGCAGCCTTCGACAGGATGGAACACCCCTCCACTTT. It translates to CASSLRQDGTPLHF. This sequence joins TRBV14 and TRBJ1-6; tentative D call: TRBD1 (6 bases). The CDR3 sequence is 14 residues long. Looked up from germline, CDR1 is SGHDN and CDR2 is FVKESK. Trimming cost V 4 bases and J 11 bases, with 15 bases left between them.

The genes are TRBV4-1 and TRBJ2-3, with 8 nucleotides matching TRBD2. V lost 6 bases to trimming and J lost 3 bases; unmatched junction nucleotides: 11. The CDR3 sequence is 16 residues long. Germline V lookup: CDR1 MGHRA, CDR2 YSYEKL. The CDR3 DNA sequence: TGCGCCAGCAGTCATTCAAGGAGCGGGAGTACAGATACGCAGTATTTT. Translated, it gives CASSHSRSGSTDTQYF.

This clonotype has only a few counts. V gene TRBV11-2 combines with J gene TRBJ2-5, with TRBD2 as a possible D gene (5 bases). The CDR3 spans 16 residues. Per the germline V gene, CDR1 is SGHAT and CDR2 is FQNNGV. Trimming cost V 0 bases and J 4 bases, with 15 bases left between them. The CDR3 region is CASSLESSLGLETQYF. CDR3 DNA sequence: TGTGCCAGCAGCTTAGAGTCTAGCCTGGGTTTAGAGACCCAGTACTTC.

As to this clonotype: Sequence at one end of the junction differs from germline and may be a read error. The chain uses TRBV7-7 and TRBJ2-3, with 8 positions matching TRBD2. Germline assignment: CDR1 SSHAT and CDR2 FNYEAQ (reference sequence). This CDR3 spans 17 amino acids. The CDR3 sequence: CASSLEPGASGLDTQYF. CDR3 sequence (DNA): TGTGCTAGCAGCTTAGAACCCGGGGCTAGCGGGTTAGATACGCAGTATTTT.